These 15 T cell receptor beta chains originate from one sample sequenced in a study of regulatory T cells in long-lasting Graves disease. The authors built TCR beta libraries using iRepertoire HTBI primers and Arm-PCR of CDR3 regions. Using its own MiXCR run on the multiplex PCR reads, TCRdb lists one record per CDR3 protein. The table lists a few hundred thousand distinct CDR3 sequences, around a fifth of them singletons. This sample's time point: persistent/refractory GD, antithyroid drugs over 5 years with positive TRAb. With RNA extracted from PBMCs as input, the TCR library was made. Material: peripheral blood mononuclear cells (PBMCs), obtained when the disease was refractory, from a patient treated with antithyroid drugs. The receptor source for this set is a female donor with Graves disease.

The V and J genes are TRBV7-6 and TRBJ1-6; no clear D gene. V was clipped by 2 bases and J by 10 bases, with 9 bases between them. Germline CDR1 and CDR2: SGHVS and FNYEAQ. The CDR3 totals 13 residues. CDR3 loop: CASSLFLESPLHF. CDR3 bases: TGTGCCAGCAGCTTATTTCTGGAATCACCCCTCCACTTT.

This clonotype occurred many times. V is TRBV15 and J is TRBJ1-2; the D gene is possibly TRBD1 (5 bases). This CDR3 is 15 amino acids long. V lost 3 bases to trimming and J lost 4 bases, with 15 bases between them. Germline-derived CDR1 and CDR2 are LNHNV and YYDKDF (reference sequence). DNA of the CDR3: TGTGCCACCAGCAGCGACAGTACGGAGGCCTATGGCTACACCTTC. It translates to CATSSDSTEAYGYTF.

The sample holds many counts of this clonotype. The J gene is TRBJ2-7, the V gene TRBV28; 9 bases are shared with TRBD1. The CDR3 covers 16 residues. J was trimmed by 6 bases and V by 3 bases; bases with no gene match: 12. CDR1 is MDHEN and CDR2 is SYDVKM in the germline V gene. CDR3 loop: CASSFWDRELALEQYF. In DNA, the CDR3 is TGTGCCAGCAGTTTCTGGGACAGGGAATTAGCCCTCGAGCAGTACTTC. The whole variable domain, filled in from reference TRBV28 and TRBJ2-7, reads DVKVTQSSRYLVKRTGEKVFLECVQDMDHENMFWYRQDPGLGLRLIYFSYDVKMKEKGDIPEGYSVSREKKERFSLILESASTNQTSMYLCASSFWDRELALEQYFGPGTRLTVT.

The V and J genes are TRBV5-8 and TRBJ2-7; a weak D match, TRBD2 (5 bases). The CDR3 runs to 13 residues. Germline loops: CDR1 SGHTS, CDR2 YDEGEE. CDR3 sequence reads: CADQPGSLGEQYF. CDR3 sequence (DNA): TGTGCGGATCAACCGGGGTCCCTGGGGGAGCAGTACTTC.

This chain links TRBV7-9 with TRBJ2-5; D possibly corresponds to TRBD2 (5 bases). Germline V gene sequence: CDR1 SEHNR, CDR2 FQNEAQ (reference sequence). This CDR3 is built from 15 residues. The V end lost 5 bases, the J end lost 5 bases, and 18 bases lay between the germline ends. The CDR3 coding sequence is TGTGCCAGCAGCGGCCCCTCGCGGTCGGGGGAGACCCAGTACTTC. As protein: CASSGPSRSGETQYF. Looking up the rest from reference TRBV7-9 and TRBJ2-5 gives the full variable domain: DTGVSQNPRHKITKRGQNVTFRCDPISEHNRLYWYRQTLGQGPEFLTYFQNEAQLEKSRLLSDRFSAERPKGSFSTLEIQRTEQGDSAMYLCASSGPSRSGETQYFGPGTRLLVL.

The chain has TRBV2 and TRBJ2-3; 7 bases are shared with TRBD2. V lost 2 bases, J lost 4 bases, and 3 bases stayed unmatched. Germline CDR1 is SNHLY and CDR2 is FYNNEI. The CDR3 is 14 residues long. CDR3 amino acids: CASSEWGGPDTQYF. As DNA, the CDR3 is TGTGCCAGCAGTGAATGGGGGGGACCAGATACGCAGTATTTT.

In its sample, this clonotype was seen many times. This chain connects TRBV28 to TRBJ2-5; D might be TRBD1 (6 bases). V shed 3 bases and J shed 2 bases, with 10 bases lying between them. In germline, CDR1 is MDHEN, CDR2 SYDVKM. The CDR3 runs to 14 residues. The DNA for the CDR3 is TGTGCCAGCAGTTTCTCGGACAGTCAAGAGACCCAGTACTTC. As protein: CASSFSDSQETQYF.

In its sample, this clonotype was seen many times. The junction departs from germline at one end; a sequencing error may be responsible. This chain uses TRBV11-2 with TRBJ2-4, with unresolved D. Germline assignment: CDR1 SGHAT and CDR2 FQNNGV. This CDR3 has 15 residues. CDR3 sequence reads: CASSLESLAKNIQYF. CDR3 in DNA: TGTGCCAGCAGCCTAGAGTCACTAGCCAAAAACATTCAGTACTTC.

Ten or more counts support this clonotype. CDR3: CASSEGGTGNTEAFF. For the CDR3, the DNA is TGTGCCAGCAGTGAAGGAGGGACTGGGAACACTGAAGCTTTCTTT. The V call is TRBV2, the J call TRBJ1-1; D may be TRBD1 (5 bases). The CDR3 runs to 15 residues. V was shortened by 1 base and J by 1 base, with 10 bases between the two germline ends. The germline CDR1 and CDR2 sequences are SNHLY and FYNNEI.

This clonotype was counted at least ten times. The chain uses TRBV20-1 and TRBJ1-1; no firm D call. This CDR3 is built from 11 residues. Looked up from germline, CDR1 is DFQATT and CDR2 is SNEGSKA (reference sequence). Between the trimmed V and J ends, which lost 5 bases and 2 bases, there was a span of 6 bases. CDR3 sequence (DNA): TGCAGTGCTTCCGACAACACTGAAGCTTTCTTT. The encoded protein is CSASDNTEAFF.

About this clonotype: A much larger clone sits a single nucleotide away, making a read error possible. The chain carries TRBV29-1 and TRBJ2-7, with 14 bases lining up with TRBD2. The CDR3 has 16 amino acids. The V gene's germline CDR1 is SQVTM and CDR2 ANQGSEA. CDR3 in DNA: TGCGGCGTTGTCCCCGGGACTAGCGGGAGCTTCTACGAGCAGTACTTC. Encoded protein: CGVVPGTSGSFYEQYF.

This rearrangement joins TRBV7-9 to TRBJ2-7; TRBD1 or TRBD2 may be the D gene (5 bases each). Trimming removed 5 bases at V and 3 bases at J, with 14 bases between. CDR1 and CDR2 from the germline V gene are SEHNR and FQNEAQ (reference sequence). The CDR3 consists of 14 residues. The CDR3 spells CASSRGVGLYEQYF. CDR3 DNA: TGTGCCAGCAGCCGAGGGGTCGGCCTCTACGAGCAGTACTTC.

By share of the sample, this clonotype is medium-sized. The chain combines TRBV28 with TRBJ2-4; D is perhaps TRBD2 (6 bases). Germline loops: CDR1 MDHEN, CDR2 SYDVKM. The CDR3 runs 17 residues. V shed 5 bases and J shed 8 bases, with 25 bases lying between them. This CDR3 is CASSPSGLGVMVDIQYF. The CDR3 region has the DNA TGTGCCAGCAGTCCGAGCGGGTTGGGGGTGATGGTCGACATTCAGTACTTC. Together with reference TRBV28 and TRBJ2-4, the CDR3 gives the full variable domain: DVKVTQSSRYLVKRTGEKVFLECVQDMDHENMFWYRQDPGLGLRLIYFSYDVKMKEKGDIPEGYSVSREKKERFSLILESASTNQTSMYLCASSPSGLGVMVDIQYFGAGTRLSVL.

This clonotype was detected a few times. V usage is TRBV28 and J usage is TRBJ2-5, with 10 bases aligning to TRBD2. The CDR3 runs 17 residues. The germline gives CDR1 MDHEN, CDR2 SYDVKM. After removal of 6 bases from V and 9 bases from J, the junction contained 19 bases not matched to a gene. DNA of the CDR3: TGTGCCAGCAGCTTGGCCCTCCTAGCGGGGGTCACCATGGCCCAGTACTTC. This encodes CASSLALLAGVTMAQYF.

Ten or more counts support this clonotype. The chain uses TRBV9 and TRBJ2-5; D is perhaps TRBD1 (6 bases). With 0 bases removed from V and 3 bases from J, the gap between germline ends came to 6 bases. Germline V gene sequence: CDR1 SGDLS, CDR2 YYNGEE. The CDR3 runs 13 residues. CDR3 nucleotide sequence: TGTGCCAGCAGCGTAGGGACAGAAGAGACCCAGTACTTC. It translates to CASSVGTEETQYF.